This is a list of T cell receptor beta chains from one sample in a study of blood T cell repertoires in COVID-19. TCRdb keeps only in-frame clones here, not all; method: immunoSEQ multiplex PCR. The sample includes roughly 300,000 clones, around 86% of them seen just once. Source material: peripheral blood. Source of these receptors: a woman in her 40s who had recovered from COVID-19. Each CDR3 is given with its conserved first and last residue. A D gene is named only where the DNA matches it firmly. Clone size is given for some rows only: seen once, a few or many times, or a class if the clone is expanded.

clone_size	v_call	j_call	d_call	cdr3_nt	cdr3_aa
NA	TRBV5-4	TRBJ1-6	NA	TGTGCCAGCAGCTTATCCGGGGGTGATTCACCCCTCCACTTT	CASSLSGGDSPLHF
NA	TRBV5-4	TRBJ2-5	NA	TGTGCCAGCAGCCTGGGGCTGGGGGCGATTGAAGAGACCCAGTACTTC	CASSLGLGAIEETQYF
NA	TRBV2	TRBJ1-1	TRBD1	TGTGCCAGCGGACAGGGGAACACTGAAGCTTTCTTT	CASGQGNTEAFF
NA	TRBV13	TRBJ2-3	TRBD2	TGTGCCAGCAGCTTATCTTACGGCGGGGGGCAGACAGATACGCAGTATTTT	CASSLSYGGGQTDTQYF
NA	TRBV9	TRBJ2-3	TRBD2	TGTGCCAGCAGCGTAGGAGGGGCGGCGGGGGGTGCAGATACGCAGTATTTT	CASSVGGAAGGADTQYF
NA	TRBV4-1	TRBJ1-2	TRBD1	TGCGCCAGCAGCCAACCACTCCCCCGGGACAGAGTTAACTATGGCTACACCTTC	CASSQPLPRDRVNYGYTF
NA	TRBV5-1	TRBJ2-7	TRBD2	TGCGCCAGCAGCTGGACTAGCGGCTACGAGCAGTACTTC	CASSWTSGYEQYF
NA	TRBV11-2	TRBJ1-1	NA	TGTGCCAGCAGCTTAGGCCCGGGGCGGGGGACGGGGACTGAAGCTTTCTTT	CASSLGPGRGTGTEAFF
NA	TRBV28	TRBJ1-2	TRBD1	TGTGCCAGCAGTTATGAGGGAAGGGGACAGTCACGAGGCTACACCTTC	CASSYEGRGQSRGYTF
NA	TRBV7-9	TRBJ1-2	TRBD1	TGTGCCAGCAGCCGAGGTGCCCAGCCGGGACAGGGGACCTATGGCTACACCTTC	CASSRGAQPGQGTYGYTF
NA	TRBV2	TRBJ1-2	NA	TGTGCCAGCAGTGTGGTCTTAGGGGATGGCTACACCTTC	CASSVVLGDGYTF
NA	TRBV7-9	TRBJ2-3	NA	TGTGCCAGCAGCTTATCTTGGACTCCACAAAGCACAGATACGCAGTATTTT	CASSLSWTPQSTDTQYF
NA	TRBV4-1	TRBJ2-5	TRBD2	TGCGCCAGCAGCCAAACGACTAGCGGGGATACGGAGACCCAGTACTTC	CASSQTTSGDTETQYF
NA	TRBV6-6	TRBJ2-5	TRBD1	TGTGCCAGCAGTCGGACAGGGGAAGAGACCCAGTACTTC	CASSRTGEETQYF
NA	TRBV5-1	TRBJ1-1	NA	TGCGCCAGCAGCTTACAGGGTTTCGGCGATGAAGCTTTCTTT	CASSLQGFGDEAFF
NA	TRBV11-2	TRBJ1-1	TRBD1	TGTGCCAGCAGCCGGACAGGGAACGGGGACACTGAAGCTTTCTTT	CASSRTGNGDTEAFF
NA	TRBV27	TRBJ1-2	TRBD1	TGTGCCAGCAGTTCCCGACCGACAGGGGGCTATGGCTACACCTTC	CASSSRPTGGYGYTF
NA	TRBV9	TRBJ2-7	TRBD2	TGTGCCAGCAGCGTAGGAGCGGGGGGTACCTACGAGCAGTACTTC	CASSVGAGGTYEQYF
NA	TRBV7-9	TRBJ1-2	NA	TGTGCCAGCAGCTTAGCAGGGGCAGGCTATGGCTACACCTTC	CASSLAGAGYGYTF
NA	TRBV7-6	TRBJ1-4	TRBD1	TGTGCCAGCAGCTTAGCCCCGGGACAGACACTTGCAACTAATGAAAAACTGTTTTTT	CASSLAPGQTLATNEKLFF
few	TRBV3-1/TRBV3-2	TRBJ2-5	TRBD2	TGTGCCAGCAGCCGGCCTCGTACTAGCGGGGGGTTGTACCAAGAGACCCAGTACTTC	CASSRPRTSGGLYQETQYF
NA	TRBV7-6	TRBJ2-3	TRBD2	TGTGCCAGCAGCTTCGGTGCGGGGGGCAGAGATACGCAGTATTTT	CASSFGAGGRDTQYF
NA	TRBV5-4	TRBJ2-5	NA	TGTGCCAGCAGCTTGGGGACTTCAACCCCCGCGACCCAGTACTTC	CASSLGTSTPATQYF
NA	TRBV10-3	TRBJ2-3	TRBD2	TGTGCCATCAGTTCTGATAGCGGGGGGGCCGCAGATACGCAGTATTTT	CAISSDSGGAADTQYF
NA	TRBV18	TRBJ1-2	NA	TGTGCCAGCTCGTCCTCGGTAGGGGCCGCGATGGGCTACACCTTC	CASSSSVGAAMGYTF
NA	TRBV12-5	TRBJ1-4	TRBD1	TGTGCTAGTGGTCGGGACAGGGGCGCTGAAAAACTGTTTTTT	CASGRDRGAEKLFF
NA	TRBV28	TRBJ1-2	NA	TGTGCCAGCAGTGCCTACGGACAGTTGATCTATGGCTACACCTTC	CASSAYGQLIYGYTF
NA	TRBV27	TRBJ1-4	NA	TGTGCCAGCAGTTTACAACCGGGAACCCAAAAACTGTTTTTT	CASSLQPGTQKLFF
once	TRBV5-1	TRBJ1-2	TRBD1	TGCGCCAGCAGCTTGGAGGCAGGGGGCTCGTATGGCTACACCTTC	CASSLEAGGSYGYTF
NA	TRBV5-4	TRBJ1-6	TRBD1	TGTGCCAGCAGCTGGTACGACAGGGCGGTTTCACCCCTCCACTTT	CASSWYDRAVSPLHF
NA	TRBV5-1	TRBJ1-3	TRBD1	TGCGCCAGCAGCCCGCCTACAGGGGATGGAAACACCATATATTTT	CASSPPTGDGNTIYF
NA	TRBV7-8	TRBJ2-2	NA	TGTGCCAGCCTAGCACGCAGGGAGGACACCGGGGAGCTGTTTTTT	CASLARREDTGELFF